This T cell receptor (beta chain) stems from a study of T-cell reconstitution after alpha-beta-depleted transplantation in children. TCRbeta library preparation incorporated unique molecular identifiers. TCRdb processed the PCR reads anew with MiXCR; each CDR3 protein has one entry. The sample records 300,000 to 400,000 distinct CDR3 sequences, roughly 14% being singletons. This CDR3 is built from 15 residues. Trimming took 4 bases from V and 2 from J, leaving 14 bases between them. Germline CDR1 SGHRS, CDR2 YFSETQ. This clonotype was recorded at least ten times. The chain employs TRBV5-1 and TRBJ2-3; possibly TRBD1 for D (6 bases). The sequences come from PBMCs, collected from the stem cell graft. The TCR originated in a human donor who donated a stem cell graft to a child with Fanconi anemia. The CDR3 is CASSEWGQATDTQYF. CDR3 nucleotide sequence: TGCGCCAGCAGCGAATGGGGGCAGGCCACAGATACGCAGTATTTT. Variable domain in full (rest from reference TRBV5-1 and TRBJ2-3): KAGVTQTPRYLIKTRGQQVTLSCSPISGHRSVSWYQQTPGQGLQFLFEYFSETQRNKGNFPGRFSGRQFSNSRSEMNVSTLELGDSALYLCASSEWGQATDTQYFGPGTRLTVL.